This TCR beta chain was identified in a study of T-cell reconstitution after alpha-beta-depleted transplantation in children. V was pared by 5 bases and J by 4 bases, with 14 bases between. CDR3 length equals 15 residues. Unique molecular identifiers were incorporated during preparation of the TCRbeta library. TCRdb passed the PCR reads through MiXCR, listing each CDR3 protein once. The sample yields around 500,000 distinct CDR3 sequences, roughly an eighth seen once. This clonotype was counted only a few times. The V gene is TRBV12-3 or TRBV12-4, the J gene TRBJ2-2; possible D gene TRBD2, 5 bases. The receptor was isolated from a human donor who donated a stem cell graft to a child with combined immunodeficiency. Source: PBMCs from the stem cell graft donor, taken from the stem cell graft. CDR3 region: CASSPRGSGTGELFF. The CDR3 DNA sequence: TGTGCCAGCAGTCCCAGAGGGTCGGGCACCGGGGAGCTGTTTTTT.